This T cell receptor (beta chain) was recovered during a study of cytomegalovirus exposure and HLA in healthy donors. The PCR employed 60 Vbeta primers together with 13 Jbeta primers. The method was immunoSEQ multiplex PCR; TCRdb's version includes in-frame clones alone and lacks a portion of them. This table holds fewer than 95,000 clones. The CDR3 runs to 13 residues. Germline V gene sequence: CDR1 MNHEY, CDR2 SMNVEV (reference sequence). The sequencing input was PBMCs. The source is a woman in her thirties or forties in good health and CMV-seropositive. The gene calls are TRBV27 and TRBJ2-5; D remains ambiguous. The J call is uncertain, as TRBJ2-7 better fits the DNA end. The CDR3 here is CASSTSPPREQYF. The DNA of the CDR3 is TGTGCCAGCAGTACTTCCCCCCCTCGCGAGCAGTACTTC.